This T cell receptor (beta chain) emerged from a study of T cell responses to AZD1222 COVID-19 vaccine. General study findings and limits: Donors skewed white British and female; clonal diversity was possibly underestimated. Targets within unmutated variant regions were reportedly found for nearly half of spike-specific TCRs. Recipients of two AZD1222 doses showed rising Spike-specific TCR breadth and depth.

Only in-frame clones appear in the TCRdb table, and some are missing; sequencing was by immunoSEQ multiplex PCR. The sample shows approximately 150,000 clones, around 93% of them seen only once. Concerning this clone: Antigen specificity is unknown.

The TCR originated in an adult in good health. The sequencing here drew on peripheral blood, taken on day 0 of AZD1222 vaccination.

The CDR3 loop is CASSLSSGVPTEAFF. The CDR3 DNA reads as TGTGCCAGCAGTTTGTCGTCGGGGGTACCCACTGAAGCTTTCTTT. The chain is built from TRBV6-2 or TRBV6-3 and TRBJ1-1, with D possibly being TRBD1 (5 bases). Germline CDR1 is MNHEY and CDR2 is SVGEGT. The CDR3 extends over 15 amino acids. Trimming cost V 4 bases and J 4 bases, with 16 bases left between them.